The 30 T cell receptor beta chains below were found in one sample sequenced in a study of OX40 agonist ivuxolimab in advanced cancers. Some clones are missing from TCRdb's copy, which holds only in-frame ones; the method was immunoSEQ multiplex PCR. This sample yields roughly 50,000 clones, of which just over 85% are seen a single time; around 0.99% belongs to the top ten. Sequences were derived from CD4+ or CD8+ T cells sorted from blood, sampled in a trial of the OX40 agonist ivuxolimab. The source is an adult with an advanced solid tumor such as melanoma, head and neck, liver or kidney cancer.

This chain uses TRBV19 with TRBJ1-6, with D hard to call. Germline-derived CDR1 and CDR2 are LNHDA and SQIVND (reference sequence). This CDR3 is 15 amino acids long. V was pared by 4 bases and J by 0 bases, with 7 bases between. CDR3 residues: CASSKGLSYNSPLHF. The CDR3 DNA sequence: TGTGCCAGTAGTAAAGGCCTCTCCTATAATTCACCCCTCCACTTT. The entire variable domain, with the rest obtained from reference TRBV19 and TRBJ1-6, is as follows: DGGITQSPKYLFRKEGQNVTLSCEQNLNHDAMYWYRQDPGQGLRLIYYSQIVNDFQKGDIAEGYSVSREKKESFPLTVTSAQKNPTAFYLCASSKGLSYNSPLHFGNGTRLTVT.

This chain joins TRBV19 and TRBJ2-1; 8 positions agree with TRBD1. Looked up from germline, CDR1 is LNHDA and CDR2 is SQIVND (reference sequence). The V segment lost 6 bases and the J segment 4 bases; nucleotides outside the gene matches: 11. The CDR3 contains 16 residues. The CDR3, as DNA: TGTGCCAGTAGCACGAGACAGGGGAGGCCTTACAATGAGCAGTTCTTC. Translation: CASSTRQGRPYNEQFF.

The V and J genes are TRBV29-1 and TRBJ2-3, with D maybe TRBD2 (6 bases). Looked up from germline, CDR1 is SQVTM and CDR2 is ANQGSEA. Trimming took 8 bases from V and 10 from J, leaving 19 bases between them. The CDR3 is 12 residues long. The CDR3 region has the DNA TGCAGCATCGGGACTCAGCATACCTCGCAGTATTTT. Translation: CSIGTQHTSQYF.

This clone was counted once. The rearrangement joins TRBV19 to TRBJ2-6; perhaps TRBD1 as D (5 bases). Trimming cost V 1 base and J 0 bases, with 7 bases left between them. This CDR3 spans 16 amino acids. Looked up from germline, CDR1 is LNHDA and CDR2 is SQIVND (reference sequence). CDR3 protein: CASSIGQLSGANVLTF. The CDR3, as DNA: TGTGCCAGTAGTATAGGACAGCTCTCTGGGGCCAACGTCCTGACTTTC.

CDR3 DNA sequence: TGTGCCAGCAGCTTGGGGCCGGACACTGAAGCTTTCTTT. Protein product: CASSLGPDTEAFF. The rearrangement joins TRBV13 to TRBJ1-1; TRBD1 is a possible D gene (5 bases). The germline V gene encodes CDR1 PRHDT and CDR2 FYEKMQ (reference sequence). Deletions cut 3 bases from V and 3 bases from J, with 8 bases between. This CDR3 spans 13 amino acids. The full variable domain, with the rest looked up from reference TRBV13 and TRBJ1-1, is AAGVIQSPRHLIKEKRETATLKCYPIPRHDTVYWYQQGPGQDPQFLISFYEKMQSDKGSIPDRFSAQQFSDYHSELNMSSLELGDSALYFCASSLGPDTEAFFGQGTRLTVV.

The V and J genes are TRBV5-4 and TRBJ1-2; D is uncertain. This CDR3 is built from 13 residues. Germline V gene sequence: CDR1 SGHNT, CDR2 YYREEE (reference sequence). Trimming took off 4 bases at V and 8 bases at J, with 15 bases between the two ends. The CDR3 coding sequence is TGTGCCAGCAGCCAAGAACGGACGGGGGGCTACACCTTC. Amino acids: CASSQERTGGYTF.

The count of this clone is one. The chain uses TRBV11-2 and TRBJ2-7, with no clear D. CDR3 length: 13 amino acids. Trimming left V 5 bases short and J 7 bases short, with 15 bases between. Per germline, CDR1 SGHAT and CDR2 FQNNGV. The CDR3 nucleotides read TGTGCCAGCAGCCCCGAACCTCTCAAAGAGCAGTACTTC. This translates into CASSPEPLKEQYF.

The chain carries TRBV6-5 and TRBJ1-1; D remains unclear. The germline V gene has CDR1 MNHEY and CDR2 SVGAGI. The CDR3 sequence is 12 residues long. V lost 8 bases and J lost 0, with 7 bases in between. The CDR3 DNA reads TGTGCCAGCGGTAACCTGAACACTGAAGCTTTCTTT. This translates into CASGNLNTEAFF.

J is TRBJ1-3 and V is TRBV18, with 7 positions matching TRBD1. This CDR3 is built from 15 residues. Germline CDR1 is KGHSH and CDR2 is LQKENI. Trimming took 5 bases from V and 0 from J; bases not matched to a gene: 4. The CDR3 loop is CASSFGQVSGNTIYF. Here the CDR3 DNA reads TGTGCCAGCTCATTCGGACAGGTCTCTGGAAACACCATATATTTT.

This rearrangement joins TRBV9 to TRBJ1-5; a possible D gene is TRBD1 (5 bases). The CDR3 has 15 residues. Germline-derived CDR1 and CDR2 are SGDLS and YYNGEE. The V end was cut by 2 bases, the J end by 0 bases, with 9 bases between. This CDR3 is CASSVEGTSNQPQHF. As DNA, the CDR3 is TGTGCCAGCAGCGTGGAGGGGACTAGCAATCAGCCCCAGCATTTT.

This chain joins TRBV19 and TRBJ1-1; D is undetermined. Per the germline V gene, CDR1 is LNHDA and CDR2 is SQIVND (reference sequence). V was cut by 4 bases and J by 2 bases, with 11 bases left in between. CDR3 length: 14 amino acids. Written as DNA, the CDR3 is TGTGCCAGTAGTACCCCCAGGCTTAACACTGAAGCTTTCTTT. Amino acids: CASSTPRLNTEAFF.

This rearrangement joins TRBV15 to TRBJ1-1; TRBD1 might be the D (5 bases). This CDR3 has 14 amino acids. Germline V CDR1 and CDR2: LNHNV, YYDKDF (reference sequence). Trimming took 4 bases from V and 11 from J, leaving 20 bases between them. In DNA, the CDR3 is TGTGCCACCAGCACCCGGGACTCCAATAGGAGGGCTTTCTTT. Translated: CATSTRDSNRRAFF.

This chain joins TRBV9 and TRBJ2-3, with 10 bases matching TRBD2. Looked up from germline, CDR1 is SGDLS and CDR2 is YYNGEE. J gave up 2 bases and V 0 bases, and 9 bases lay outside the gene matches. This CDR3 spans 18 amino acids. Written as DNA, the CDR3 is TGTGCCAGCAGCGTAGCTACTCCCCTAGCGGGGGACACAGATACGCAGTATTTT. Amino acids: CASSVATPLAGDTDTQYF.

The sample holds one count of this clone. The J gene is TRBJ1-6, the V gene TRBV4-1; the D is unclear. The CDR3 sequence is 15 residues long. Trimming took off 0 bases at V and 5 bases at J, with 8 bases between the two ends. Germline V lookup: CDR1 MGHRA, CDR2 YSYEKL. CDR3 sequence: CASSQDGQDNSPLHF. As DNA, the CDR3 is TGCGCCAGCAGCCAAGATGGGCAAGATAATTCACCCCTCCACTTT.

The CDR3 is CASRTGTSVGNEQFF. CDR3 DNA: TGTGCCAGCAGGACCGGGACTAGCGTCGGCAATGAGCAGTTCTTC. The chain combines TRBV2 with TRBJ2-1; 10 bases are shared with TRBD2. The germline V gene has CDR1 SNHLY and CDR2 FYNNEI. The V and J ends lost 6 bases and 6 bases, in that order; junction bases with no gene match: 8. The CDR3 totals 15 residues.

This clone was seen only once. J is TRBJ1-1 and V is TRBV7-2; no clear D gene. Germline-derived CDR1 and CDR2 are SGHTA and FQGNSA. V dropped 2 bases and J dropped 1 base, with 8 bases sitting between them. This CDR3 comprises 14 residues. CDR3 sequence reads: CASSLRWANTEAFF. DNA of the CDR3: TGTGCCAGCAGCTTAAGATGGGCGAACACTGAAGCTTTCTTT. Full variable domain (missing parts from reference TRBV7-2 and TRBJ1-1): GAGVSQSPSNKVTEKGKDVELRCDPISGHTALYWYRQSLGQGLEFLIYFQGNSAPDKSGLPSDRFSAERTGGSVSTLTIQRTQQEDSAVYLCASSLRWANTEAFFGQGTRLTVV.

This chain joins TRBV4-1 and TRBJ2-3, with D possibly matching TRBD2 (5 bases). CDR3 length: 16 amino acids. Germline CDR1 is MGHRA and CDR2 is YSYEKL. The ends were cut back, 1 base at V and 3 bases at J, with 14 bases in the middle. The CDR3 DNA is TGCGCCAGCAGCCAAGGGATAGCGCAGGTAACAGATACGCAGTATTTT. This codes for CASSQGIAQVTDTQYF.

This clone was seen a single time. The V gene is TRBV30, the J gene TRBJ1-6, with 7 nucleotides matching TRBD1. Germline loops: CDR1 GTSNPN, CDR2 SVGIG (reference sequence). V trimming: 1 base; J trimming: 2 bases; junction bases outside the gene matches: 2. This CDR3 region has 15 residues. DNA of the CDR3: TGTGCCTGGAGTGGTGGGACAGCCTATAATTCACCCCTCCACTTT. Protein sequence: CAWSGGTAYNSPLHF.

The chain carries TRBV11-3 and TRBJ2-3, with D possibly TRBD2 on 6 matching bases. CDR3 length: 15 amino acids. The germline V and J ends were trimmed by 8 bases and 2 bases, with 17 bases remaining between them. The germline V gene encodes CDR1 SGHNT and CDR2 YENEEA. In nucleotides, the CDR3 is TGTGCCAGCGCCCTTGGGGGGTTGTACACAGATACGCAGTATTTT. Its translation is CASALGGLYTDTQYF. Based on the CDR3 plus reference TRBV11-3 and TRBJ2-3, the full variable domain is EAGVVQSPRYKIIEKKQPVAFWCNPISGHNTLYWYLQNLGQGPELLIRYENEEAVDDSQLPKDRFSAERLKGVDSTLKIQPAELGDSAVYLCASALGGLYTDTQYFGPGTRLTVL.

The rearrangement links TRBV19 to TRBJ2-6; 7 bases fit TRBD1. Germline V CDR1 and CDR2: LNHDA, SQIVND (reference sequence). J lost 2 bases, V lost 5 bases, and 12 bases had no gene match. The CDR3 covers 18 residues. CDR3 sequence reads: CASSPKQTGAAGANVLTF. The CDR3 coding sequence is TGTGCCAGTAGTCCCAAACAAACAGGGGCTGCTGGGGCCAACGTCCTGACTTTC. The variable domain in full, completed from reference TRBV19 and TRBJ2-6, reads DGGITQSPKYLFRKEGQNVTLSCEQNLNHDAMYWYRQDPGQGLRLIYYSQIVNDFQKGDIAEGYSVSREKKESFPLTVTSAQKNPTAFYLCASSPKQTGAAGANVLTFGAGSRLTVL.

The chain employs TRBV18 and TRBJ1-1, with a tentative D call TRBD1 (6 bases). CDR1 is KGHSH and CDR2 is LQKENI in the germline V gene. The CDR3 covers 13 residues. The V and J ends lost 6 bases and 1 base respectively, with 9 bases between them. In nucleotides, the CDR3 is TGTGCCAGCTCGCTGGGACAGAACACTGAAGCTTTCTTT. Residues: CASSLGQNTEAFF.

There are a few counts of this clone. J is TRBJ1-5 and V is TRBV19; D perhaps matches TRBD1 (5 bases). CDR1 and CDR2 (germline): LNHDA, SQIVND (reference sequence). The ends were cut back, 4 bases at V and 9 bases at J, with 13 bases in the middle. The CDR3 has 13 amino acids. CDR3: CASSRDPSLPQHF. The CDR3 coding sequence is TGTGCCAGTAGTAGGGACCCCTCATTGCCCCAGCATTTT.

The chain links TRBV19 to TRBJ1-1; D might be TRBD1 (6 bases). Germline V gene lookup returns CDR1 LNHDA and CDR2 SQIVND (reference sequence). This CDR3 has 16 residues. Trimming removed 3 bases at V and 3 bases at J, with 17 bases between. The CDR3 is CASSMGAGFAYTEAFF. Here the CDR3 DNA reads TGTGCCAGTAGTATGGGGGCAGGGTTTGCGTACACTGAAGCTTTCTTT.

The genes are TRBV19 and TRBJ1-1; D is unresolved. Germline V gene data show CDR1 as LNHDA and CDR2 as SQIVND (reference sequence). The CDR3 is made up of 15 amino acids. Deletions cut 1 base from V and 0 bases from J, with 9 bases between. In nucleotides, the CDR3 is TGTGCCAGTAGTATAGTGGCAGGCTTGAACACTGAAGCTTTCTTT. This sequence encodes CASSIVAGLNTEAFF.

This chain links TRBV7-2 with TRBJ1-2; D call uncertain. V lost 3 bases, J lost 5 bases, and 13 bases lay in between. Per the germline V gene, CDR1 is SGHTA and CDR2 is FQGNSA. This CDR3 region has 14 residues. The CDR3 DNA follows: TGTGCCAGCAGCTTTCGTAACAGCCGATATGGCTACACCTTC. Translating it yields CASSFRNSRYGYTF.

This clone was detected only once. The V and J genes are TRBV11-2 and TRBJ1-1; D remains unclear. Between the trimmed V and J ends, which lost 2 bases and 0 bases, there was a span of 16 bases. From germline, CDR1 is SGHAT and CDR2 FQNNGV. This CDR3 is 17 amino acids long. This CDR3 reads CASSLRAAARMNTEAFF. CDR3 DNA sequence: TGTGCCAGCAGCTTACGAGCGGCGGCCAGGATGAACACTGAAGCTTTCTTT.

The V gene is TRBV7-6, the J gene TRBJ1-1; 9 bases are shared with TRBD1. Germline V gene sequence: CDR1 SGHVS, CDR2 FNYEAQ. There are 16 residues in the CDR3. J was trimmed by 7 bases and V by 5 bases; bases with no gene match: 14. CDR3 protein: CASSLRLGQGGFEAFF. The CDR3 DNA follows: TGTGCCAGCAGCCTACGCTTGGGACAGGGAGGCTTTGAAGCTTTCTTT.

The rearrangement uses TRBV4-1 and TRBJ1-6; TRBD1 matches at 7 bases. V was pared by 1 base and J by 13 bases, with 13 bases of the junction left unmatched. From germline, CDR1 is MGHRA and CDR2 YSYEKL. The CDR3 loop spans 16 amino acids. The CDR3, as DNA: TGCGCCAGCAGCCAAGCATCGGGACAGCCGGGACTCCCCCTCCACTTT. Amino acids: CASSQASGQPGLPLHF.

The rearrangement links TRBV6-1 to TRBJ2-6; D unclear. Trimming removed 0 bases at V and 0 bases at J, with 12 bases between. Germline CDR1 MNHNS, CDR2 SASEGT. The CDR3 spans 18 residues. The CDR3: CASSEAFFLSSGANVLTF. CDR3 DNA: TGTGCCAGCAGTGAAGCGTTCTTCCTTAGCTCTGGGGCCAACGTCCTGACTTTC.

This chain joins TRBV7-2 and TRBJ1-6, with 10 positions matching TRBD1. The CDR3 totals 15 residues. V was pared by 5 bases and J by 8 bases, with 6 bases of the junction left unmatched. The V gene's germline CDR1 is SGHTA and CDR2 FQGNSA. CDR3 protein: CASSVTGTGDSPLHF. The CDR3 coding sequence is TGTGCCAGCAGCGTAACCGGGACAGGGGATTCACCCCTCCACTTT.